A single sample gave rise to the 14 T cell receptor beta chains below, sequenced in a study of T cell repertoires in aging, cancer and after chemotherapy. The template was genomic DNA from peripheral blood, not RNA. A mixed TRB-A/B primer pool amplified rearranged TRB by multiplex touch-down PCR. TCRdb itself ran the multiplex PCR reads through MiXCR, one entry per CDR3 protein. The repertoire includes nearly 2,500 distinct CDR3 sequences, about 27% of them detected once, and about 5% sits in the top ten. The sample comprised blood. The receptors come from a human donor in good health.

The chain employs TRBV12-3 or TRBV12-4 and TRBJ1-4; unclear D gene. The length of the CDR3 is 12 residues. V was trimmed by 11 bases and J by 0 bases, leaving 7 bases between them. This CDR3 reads CAELSTNEKLFF. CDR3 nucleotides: TGTGCCGAGCTCTCAACTAATGAAAAACTGTTTTTT.

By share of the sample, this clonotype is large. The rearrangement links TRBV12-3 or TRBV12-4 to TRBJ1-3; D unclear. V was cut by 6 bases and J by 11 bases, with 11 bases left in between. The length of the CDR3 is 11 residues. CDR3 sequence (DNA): TGTGCCAGCAGAACGGGGATCTCCATATATTTT. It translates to CASRTGISIYF.

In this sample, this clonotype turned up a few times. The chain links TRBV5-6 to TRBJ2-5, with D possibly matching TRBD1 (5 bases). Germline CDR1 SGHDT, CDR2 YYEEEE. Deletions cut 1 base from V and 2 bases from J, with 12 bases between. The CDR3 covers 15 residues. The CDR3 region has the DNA TGTGCCAGCAGCTTGCCCGACAGCGTTCAAGAGACCCAGTACTTC. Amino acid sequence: CASSLPDSVQETQYF.

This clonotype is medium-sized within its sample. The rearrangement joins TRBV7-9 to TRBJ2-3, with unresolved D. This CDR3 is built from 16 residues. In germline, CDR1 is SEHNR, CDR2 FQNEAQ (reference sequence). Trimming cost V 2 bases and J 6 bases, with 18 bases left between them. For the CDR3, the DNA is TGTGCCAGCAGCTTAATCGAGTCAGCCTATCGGGATACGCAGTATTTT. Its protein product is CASSLIESAYRDTQYF. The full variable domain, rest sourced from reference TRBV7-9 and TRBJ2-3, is DTGVSQNPRHKITKRGQNVTFRCDPISEHNRLYWYRQTLGQGPEFLTYFQNEAQLEKSRLLSDRFSAERPKGSFSTLEIQRTEQGDSAMYLCASSLIESAYRDTQYFGPGTRLTVL.

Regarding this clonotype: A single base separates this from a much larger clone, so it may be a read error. The DNA for the CDR3 is TGCGCCAGCAGCTTGGTGGTACAGTGTGACTATGGCTACACCTTC. This codes for CASSLVVQCDYGYTF. The chain recombines TRBV5-1 with TRBJ1-2, with unresolved D. The CDR3 extends over 15 amino acids. Germline V gene sequence: CDR1 SGHRS, CDR2 YFSETQ. Trimming pared 0 bases from V and 3 bases from J, leaving 12 bases between.

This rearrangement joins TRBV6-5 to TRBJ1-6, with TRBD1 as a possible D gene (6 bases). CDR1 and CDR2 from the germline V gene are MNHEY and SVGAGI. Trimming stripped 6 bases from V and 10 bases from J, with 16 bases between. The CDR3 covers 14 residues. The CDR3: CASSETGSNSPLHF. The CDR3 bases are TGTGCCAGCAGCGAAACAGGGAGCAACTCACCCCTCCACTTT.

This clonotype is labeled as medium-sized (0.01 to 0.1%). The CDR3 DNA reads as TGTGCCAGCAGTTTATCTTGGGGCCGTAGCAATCAGCCCCAGCATTTT. Encoded protein: CASSLSWGRSNQPQHF. The rearrangement links TRBV27 to TRBJ1-5; D perhaps matches TRBD1 (5 bases). Germline loops: CDR1 MNHEY, CDR2 SMNVEV (reference sequence). The V gene lost 0 bases and the J gene lost 0 bases, with 9 bases spanning the gap. CDR3 size: 16 residues.

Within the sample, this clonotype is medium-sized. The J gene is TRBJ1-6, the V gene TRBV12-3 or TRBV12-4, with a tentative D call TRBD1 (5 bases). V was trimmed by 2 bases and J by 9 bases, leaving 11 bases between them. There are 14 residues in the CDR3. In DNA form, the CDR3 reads TGTGCCAGCAGTTTAAGGGGTGGAGGTTCACCCCTCCACTTT. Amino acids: CASSLRGGGSPLHF.

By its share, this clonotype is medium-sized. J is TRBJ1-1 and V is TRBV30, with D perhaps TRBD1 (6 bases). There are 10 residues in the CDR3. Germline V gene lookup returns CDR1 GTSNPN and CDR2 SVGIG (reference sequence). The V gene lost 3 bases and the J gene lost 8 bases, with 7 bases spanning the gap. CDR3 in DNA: TGTGCCTGGAGCGGGACAGAAGCTTTCTTT. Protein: CAWSGTEAFF.

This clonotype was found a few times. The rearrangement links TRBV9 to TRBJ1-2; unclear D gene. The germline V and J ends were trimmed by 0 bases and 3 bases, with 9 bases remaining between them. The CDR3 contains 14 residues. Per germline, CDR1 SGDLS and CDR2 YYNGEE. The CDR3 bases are TGTGCCAGCAGCGTAGGCGTGTGGGACTATGGCTACACCTTC. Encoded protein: CASSVGVWDYGYTF.

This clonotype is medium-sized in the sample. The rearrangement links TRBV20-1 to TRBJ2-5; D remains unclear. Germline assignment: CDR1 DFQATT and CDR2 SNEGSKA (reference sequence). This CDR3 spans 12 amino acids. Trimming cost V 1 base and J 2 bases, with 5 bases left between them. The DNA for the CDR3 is TGCAGTGCTAGAGGACTTCAAGAGACCCAGTACTTC. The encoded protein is CSARGLQETQYF.

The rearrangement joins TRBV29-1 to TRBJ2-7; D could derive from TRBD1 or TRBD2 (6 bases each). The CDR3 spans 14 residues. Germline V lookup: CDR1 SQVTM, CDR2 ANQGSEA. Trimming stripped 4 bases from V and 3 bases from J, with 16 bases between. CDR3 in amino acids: CSVVTGGMYYEQYF. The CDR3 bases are TGCAGCGTTGTGACAGGAGGGATGTACTACGAGCAGTACTTC.

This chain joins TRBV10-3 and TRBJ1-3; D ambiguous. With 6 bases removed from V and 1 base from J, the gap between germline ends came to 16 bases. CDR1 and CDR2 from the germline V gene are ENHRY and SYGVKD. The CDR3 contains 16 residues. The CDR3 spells CAISPTRTQSGNTIYF. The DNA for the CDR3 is TGTGCCATCAGCCCGACCAGGACTCAATCTGGAAACACCATATATTTT.

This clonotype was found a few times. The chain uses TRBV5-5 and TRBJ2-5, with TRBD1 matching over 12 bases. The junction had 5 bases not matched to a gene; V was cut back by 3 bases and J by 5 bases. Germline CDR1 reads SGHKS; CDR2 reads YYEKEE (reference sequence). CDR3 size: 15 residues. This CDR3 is CASSWGQGAHETQYF. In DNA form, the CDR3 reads TGTGCCAGCAGCTGGGGACAGGGGGCGCATGAGACCCAGTACTTC.